In its sample, the clone carrying this TCR beta chain was seen many times. The data were obtained in a study of neurological immune-mediated disorders. V shed 0 bases and J shed 3 bases, with 6 bases lying between them. From germline, CDR1 is SGHKS and CDR2 YYEKEE (reference sequence). The CDR3 has 13 residues. TCRdb independently ran MiXCR on the 5' RACE reads; one entry per CDR3 protein. The sample consists of about 36,000 distinct CDR3 sequences, 10% to 13% of them appearing once. The clonotype was recovered from a woman in her thirties with HTLV-1-associated myelopathy (HAM/TSP). V and J are TRBV5-5 and TRBJ1-1; D not resolved. The sample was PBMCs. CDR3: CASSLVRDTEAFF. The DNA of the CDR3 is TGTGCCAGCAGCTTGGTTAGGGACACTGAAGCTTTCTTT. The full variable domain, completed using reference TRBV5-5 and TRBJ1-1, is DAGVTQSPTHLIKTRGQQVTLRCSPISGHKSVSWYQQVLGQGPQFIFQYYEKEERGRGNFPDRFSARQFPNYSSELNVNALLLGDSALYLCASSLVRDTEAFFGQGTRLTVV.